This T cell receptor beta chain emerged from a study of T cells in Graves' hyperthyroidism and ophthalmopathy. CDR3 length: 19 residues. The V and J ends lost 0 bases and 4 bases, in that order; junction bases with no gene match: 13. Looked up from germline, CDR1 is LGHDT and CDR2 is YNNKEL (reference sequence). This clonotype appeared many times. What was amplified from RNA transcripts were TCR beta CDR3 regions. Primed by the HTBI set, a first-round RT-PCR was run on the TCR CDR3. One entry per CDR3 protein results from TCRdb running MiXCR on the multiplex PCR reads. This table has under 350,000 distinct CDR3 sequences, approximately 13% appearing once.

Sequenced sample: blood. The clonotype comes from a middle-aged woman with Graves' hyperthyroidism. V and J are TRBV3-1 and TRBJ2-3; 10 bases fit TRBD2. CDR3 nucleotides: TGTGCCAGCAGCCAAGATTGGAGGACTAGCGGTATCCAAGCAGATACGCAGTATTTT. Translated: CASSQDWRTSGIQADTQYF.